In this sample, the clone carrying this T cell receptor beta chain turned up a few times. Its antigen is unknown. The data originate from a study of T-cell reconstitution after alpha-beta-depleted transplantation in children. The authors prepared the TCRbeta library with unique molecular identifiers. TCRdb independently ran MiXCR on the PCR reads; one entry per CDR3 protein. This sample has 610,000 or so distinct CDR3 sequences, with more than 20% found just once. Study conclusions and caveats: Several hundred expanded graft clones reportedly supplied alpha-beta T cells about two months after transplant. T-cell numbers and diversity, one year after transplant, stemmed largely from T cells that were newly produced.

The junction had 8 bases not matched to a gene; V was cut back by 0 bases and J by 5 bases. CDR1 and CDR2 from the germline V gene are DFQATT and SNEGSKA (reference sequence). The CDR3 has 15 residues. The chain is built from TRBV20-1 and TRBJ2-3, with TRBD2 identical over 7 bases. This sequence originates from a boy younger than two with Wiskott-Aldrich syndrome, due to receive a stem cell transplant. Sample: PBMCs, taken before TCRalphabeta/CD19-depleted stem cell transplant. CDR3 coding DNA: TGCAGTGCTAGAGATCGAAGCGGGACGGGAGATACGCAGTATTTT. It translates to CSARDRSGTGDTQYF.